This T cell receptor (beta chain) was sequenced in a study of shared clonotypes between healthy human individuals. Study observations and caveats: The study found lower generation probabilities in non-shared clonotypes than in those shared by all four donors.

Clones were sequenced by immunoSEQ multiplex PCR, and TCRdb holds only the in-frame ones, with some missing. In the table there are under 1,100,000 clones, approximately 72% of which are singletons. The investigators split CD4+ cells into a CD45RA+ naive subset and a CD45RA-negative memory subset. Turning to this clone: Its antigen is undetermined.

This TCR was sampled from a man younger than 35 in good health. Sequencing was performed on memory CD4+ T cells sorted from blood. Stated subset: CD45RA-negative fraction.

The CDR3 DNA is TGTGCCAGTAGTATAGAGACAGGGAAAGGCTACACCTTC. As protein: CASSIETGKGYTF. The genes are TRBV19 and TRBJ1-2, with TRBD1 identical over 7 bases. V lost 0 bases and J lost 8; bases outside the gene matches: 3. Germline loops: CDR1 LNHDA, CDR2 SQIVND (reference sequence). There are 13 residues in the CDR3.